The clone carrying this TCR beta chain was seen a single time. Its antigen remains unidentified. Amplification used 60 Vbeta primers and 13 Jbeta primers. Clones were read by immunoSEQ multiplex PCR, and TCRdb kept only the in-frame ones, dropping some. The data show fewer than 140,000 clones, around 75% seen once. This entry is derived from a study of cytomegalovirus exposure and HLA in healthy donors. In germline, CDR1 is SGHAT, CDR2 FQNNGV. V lost 5 bases, J lost 2 bases, and 5 bases stayed unmatched. This CDR3 is built from 15 residues. Study conclusions and caveats: As immune exposure information, only CMV serostatus was available.

This sequence originates from a female donor in good health and CMV-seronegative. This rearrangement joins TRBV11-2 to TRBJ2-7, with TRBD2 identical over 11 bases. Sequenced sample: PBMCs. CDR3 DNA: TGTGCCAGCAGCCTAAGTAGCGGGAGGGCCTACGAGCAGTACTTC. It is translated as CASSLSSGRAYEQYF. The complete variable domain, with remaining parts taken from reference TRBV11-2 and TRBJ2-7, reads EAGVAQSPRYKIIEKRQSVAFWCNPISGHATLYWYQQILGQGPKLLIQFQNNGVVDDSQLPKDRFSAERLKGVDSTLKIQPAKLEDSAVYLCASSLSSGRAYEQYFGPGTRLTVT.